This TCR beta chain was captured in a study of T cell repertoires in cytomegalovirus infection. Whole-study context: Well-studied HLA-B-restricted CMV epitopes were used in the study alongside recently identified HLA-C-restricted ones. Both CMV infection and a matching HLA type were indicated by public TCR beta signatures. Notes on the study in general: Identification of carriers of CMV plus the relevant HLA was performed using cumulative public TCR beta family frequency. Clonotypes of TCR beta that were HLA-C-restricted and CMV-specific dominated the ex vivo response.

This clonotype was recorded a few times. Its matching antigen is unknown. V lost 5 bases, J lost 6 bases, and 13 bases lay in between. This CDR3 is built from 13 residues. The V gene's germline CDR1 is SEHNR and CDR2 FQNEAQ (reference sequence). TCRdb passed the reads through MiXCR, listing each CDR3 protein once. The sample yields about 52,000 distinct CDR3 sequences, around a fifth seen once. This clonotype was sampled from a human donor in good health (CMV status not recorded). Some clones in this sample may be carry-over from other donors' samples. The source was CD8+ T cells from cultured PBMCs, collected from culture after CMV antigen stimulation. This sequence joins TRBV7-9 and TRBJ1-2; perhaps TRBD1 as D (6 bases). The CDR3 spells CASSAPTGNGYTF. The CDR3 DNA reads TGTGCCAGCAGCGCTCCTACAGGGAATGGCTACACCTTC.